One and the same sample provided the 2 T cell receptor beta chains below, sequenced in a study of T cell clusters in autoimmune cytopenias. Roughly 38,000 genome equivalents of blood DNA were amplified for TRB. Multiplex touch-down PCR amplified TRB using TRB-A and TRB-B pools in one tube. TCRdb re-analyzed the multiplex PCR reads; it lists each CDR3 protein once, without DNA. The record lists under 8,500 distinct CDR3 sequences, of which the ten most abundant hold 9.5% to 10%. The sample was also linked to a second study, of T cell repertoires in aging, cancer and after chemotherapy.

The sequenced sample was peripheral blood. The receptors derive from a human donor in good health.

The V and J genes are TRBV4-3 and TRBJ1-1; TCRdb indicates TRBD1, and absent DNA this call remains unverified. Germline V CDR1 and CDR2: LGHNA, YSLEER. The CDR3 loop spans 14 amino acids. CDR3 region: CDSSQVRAGQGAFF.

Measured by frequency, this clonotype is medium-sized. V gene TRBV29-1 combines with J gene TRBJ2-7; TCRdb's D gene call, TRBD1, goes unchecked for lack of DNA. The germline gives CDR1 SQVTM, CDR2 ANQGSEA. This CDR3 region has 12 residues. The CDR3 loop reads CSARVYSYEQYF.